These T cell receptor beta chains were read from a single sample in a study of cytomegalovirus exposure and HLA in healthy donors. Assay used: immunoSEQ multiplex PCR; TCRdb lists only in-frame clones, some missing. Of over 150,000 clones listed, roughly four fifths are singletons. Sequencing was carried out using PBMCs. These receptors were taken from a girl aged 5 to 17 in good health and CMV-seropositive. CDR3s leave out the opening cysteine and the closing phenylalanine or tryptophan.

v_gene	j_gene	CDR3aa
TRBV14	TRBJ1-3	ASSQQTADTIY
TRBV19	TRBJ2-7	ASSIRDRSLDEQY
TRBV9	TRBJ1-1	ASSVAGDTEAF
TRBV2	TRBJ1-6	ASSIYGQGNSPLH
TRBV19	TRBJ2-6	ASSNGVRESGANVLT
TRBV6-5	TRBJ2-3	ASSIQGSGTDTQY
TRBV11-2	TRBJ2-2	ASSLGGTRSTGELF
TRBV5-1	TRBJ2-1	ASSLVPSGGGYNEQF
TRBV4-2	TRBJ2-5	ASSQVPEEQY
TRBV5-1	TRBJ1-2	ASSLGGEAGYT
TRBV5-1	TRBJ2-6	ASSYSGETSGANVLT
TRBV7-9	TRBJ1-1	SSSRDSPNTEAF
TRBV5-6	TRBJ1-1	ASSEMTGAMNTEAF
TRBV5-1	TRBJ2-5	ASSLEGAGYQETQY
TRBV9	TRBJ2-1	ASSVVGGGTYNEQF
TRBV6-6	TRBJ1-3	ASRAGRPGNTIY
TRBV19	TRBJ1-1	ASSYRAGTGVHAF
TRBV27	TRBJ1-1	ASSLWGSKNTEAF
TRBV5-4	TRBJ1-1	ASSGEQGDTEAF
TRBV6-5	TRBJ2-7	ASRAQEVSSGEQY
TRBV7-9	TRBJ2-1	ASSPNSGGAYNEQF
TRBV6-5	TRBJ1-5	ASLDRTQPQH
TRBV19	TRBJ1-1	ASSDRDWGAF
TRBV6-6	TRBJ2-3	ASWTSGGPPDTQY
TRBV9	TRBJ1-5	ASSAGVADQPQH
TRBV5-6	TRBJ2-7	ASSPGGGGYYEQY
TRBV12-5	TRBJ1-1	ASGWANTEAF
TRBV9	TRBJ2-5	ASTPAGLSETQY
TRBV19	TRBJ2-3	ASRSLNKADTQY
TRBV6-6	TRBJ1-2	ASSLPVVWYGYT
TRBV7-6	TRBJ2-1	ASSLGRVRGARDNEQF
TRBV27	TRBJ2-3	ASGPGGGTDTQY
TRBV5-5	TRBJ1-1	ASSFARAEAF
TRBV25-1	TRBJ1-1	ASSPQGIEAF
TRBV5-4	TRBJ2-3	ASSSRTSGGTDTQY
TRBV27	TRBJ2-1	ASSFNNEQF
TRBV5-1	TRBJ1-2	ASSLGQFYGYT
TRBV5-1	TRBJ1-2	ASSLTVFNYGYT